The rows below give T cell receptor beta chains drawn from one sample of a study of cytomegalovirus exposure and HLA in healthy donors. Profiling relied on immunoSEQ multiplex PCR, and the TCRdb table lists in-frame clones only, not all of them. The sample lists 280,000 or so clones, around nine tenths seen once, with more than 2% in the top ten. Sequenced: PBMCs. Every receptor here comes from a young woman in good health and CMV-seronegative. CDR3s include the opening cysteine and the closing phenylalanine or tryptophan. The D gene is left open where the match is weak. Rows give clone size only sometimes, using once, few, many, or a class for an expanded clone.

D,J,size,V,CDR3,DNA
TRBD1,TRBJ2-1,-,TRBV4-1,CASSQPREGARQGQFF,TGCGCCAGCAGCCAACCTAGAGAGGGGGCCCGACAGGGACAGTTCTTC
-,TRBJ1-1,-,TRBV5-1,CASSPITGLEAFF,TGCGCCAGCAGCCCGATAACAGGGTTAGAAGCTTTCTTT
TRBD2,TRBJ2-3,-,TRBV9,CASSVGLAGVTVTDTQYF,TGTGCCAGCAGCGTCGGACTAGCGGGGGTGACCGTCACAGATACGCAGTATTTT
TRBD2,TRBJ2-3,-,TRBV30,CAWSRTSAGTDTQYF,TGTGCCTGGAGTAGGACTAGCGCCGGCACAGATACGCAGTATTTT
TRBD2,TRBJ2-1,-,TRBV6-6,CASLTSGDNEQFF,TGTGCCAGCTTGACTAGCGGGGACAATGAGCAGTTCTTC
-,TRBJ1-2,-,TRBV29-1,CSSRGAMEGSYTF,TGCAGCTCGAGAGGGGCGATGGAGGGGAGCTACACCTTC
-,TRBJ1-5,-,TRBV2,CASSDNYNQPQHF,TGTGCCAGCAGTGATAACTACAATCAGCCCCAGCATTTT
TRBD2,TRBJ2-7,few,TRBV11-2,CASSLSGPTSGFYEQYF,TGTGCCAGCAGCTTATCGGGGCCGACTAGCGGATTCTACGAGCAGTACTTC
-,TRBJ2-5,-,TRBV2,CASSAIAETQYF,TGTGCCAGCAGTGCCATTGCGGAGACCCAGTACTTC
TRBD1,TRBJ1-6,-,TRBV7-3,CASSLQGDGSPLHF,TGTGCCAGCAGCTTACAGGGGGATGGATCACCCCTCCACTTT
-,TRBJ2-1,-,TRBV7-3,CASSLTSGYNEQFF,TGTGCCAGCAGCTTAACGTCGGGGTACAATGAGCAGTTCTTC
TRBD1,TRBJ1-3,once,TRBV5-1,CASSLPGQGTLSGNTIYF,TGCGCCAGCAGCTTGCCGGGACAGGGAACACTCTCTGGAAACACCATATATTTT
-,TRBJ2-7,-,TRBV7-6,CASSLRGGLVGGEQYF,TGTGCCAGCAGCCTTAGAGGTGGTTTGGTAGGAGGCGAGCAGTACTTC
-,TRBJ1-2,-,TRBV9,CASSDRSYGYTF,TGTGCCAGCAGCGACAGATCCTATGGCTACACCTTC
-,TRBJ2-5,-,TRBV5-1,CASSSPGQQETQYF,TGCGCCAGCAGCTCCCCGGGACAACAAGAGACCCAGTACTTC
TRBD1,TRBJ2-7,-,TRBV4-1,CASSQQQGVSYEQYF,TGCGCCAGCAGCCAACAACAGGGGGTGTCCTACGAGCAGTACTTC
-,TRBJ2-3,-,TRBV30,CAWSSARTNTDTQYF,TGTGCCTGGAGTTCTGCTAGGACTAACACAGATACGCAGTATTTT
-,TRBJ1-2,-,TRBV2,CASGALRFINYGYTF,TGTGCCAGCGGGGCCCTTAGATTCATAAACTATGGCTACACCTTC
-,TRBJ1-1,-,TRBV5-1,CASSLQGADTEAFF,TGCGCCAGCAGCTTGCAGGGTGCGGACACTGAAGCTTTCTTT
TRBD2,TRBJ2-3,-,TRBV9,CASSLPGLAGGTDTQYF,TGTGCCAGCAGCCTTCCGGGACTAGCGGGGGGCACAGATACGCAGTATTTT
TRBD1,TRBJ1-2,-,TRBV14,CASSQLMTGVGYTF,TGTGCCAGCAGCCAGCTAATGACAGGGGTCGGCTACACCTTC
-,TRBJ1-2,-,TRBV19,CASSIAHSKGNGYTF,TGTGCCAGTAGTATAGCCCACTCGAAGGGGAATGGCTACACCTTC
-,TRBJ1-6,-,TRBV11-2,CASSPVAVQTLHF,TGTGCCAGCAGCCCCGTGGCGGTACAAACCCTCCACTTT
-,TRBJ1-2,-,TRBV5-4,CASSLVSEASYGYTF,TGTGCCAGCAGCTTGGTGTCAGAGGCCTCCTATGGCTACACCTTC
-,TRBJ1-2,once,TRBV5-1,CASSSWGRDSGYTF,TGCGCCAGCAGCTCATGGGGCCGAGATAGTGGCTACACCTTC
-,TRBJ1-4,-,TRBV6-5,CASSYSIGGFREKLFF,TGTGCCAGCAGTTACTCGATAGGGGGATTTCGGGAAAAACTGTTTTTT
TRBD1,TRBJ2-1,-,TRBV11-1,CASRWDREAREQFF,TGTGCCAGCAGATGGGACAGGGAAGCAAGGGAGCAGTTCTTC
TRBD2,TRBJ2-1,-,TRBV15,CATSPRLAGSPHEQFF,TGTGCCACCAGTCCGCGGTTAGCGGGTTCCCCCCATGAGCAGTTCTTC
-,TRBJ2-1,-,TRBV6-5,CASSYRGAGSYNEQFF,TGTGCCAGCAGTTACCGGGGGGCTGGCTCCTACAATGAGCAGTTCTTC
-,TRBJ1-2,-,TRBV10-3,CAIRGDGGNYGYTF,TGTGCCATCAGGGGAGATGGAGGCAACTATGGCTACACCTTC
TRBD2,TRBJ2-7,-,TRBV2,CASSGLAGGTYEQYF,TGTGCCAGCAGTGGTCTAGCGGGGGGAACCTACGAGCAGTACTTC
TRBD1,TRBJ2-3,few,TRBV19,CASQPNDRGRWDTQYF,TGTGCCAGTCAACCCAACGACAGGGGAAGATGGGATACGCAGTATTTT
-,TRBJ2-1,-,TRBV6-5,CASSPDWDEQFF,TGTGCCAGCAGTCCCGACTGGGATGAGCAGTTCTTC
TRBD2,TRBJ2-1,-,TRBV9,CASSVVAGAGEQFF,TGTGCCAGCAGCGTAGTAGCGGGGGCGGGTGAGCAGTTCTTC
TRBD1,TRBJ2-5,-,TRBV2,CASSDGFWGQQTLETQYF,TGTGCCAGCAGTGATGGGTTTTGGGGACAGCAGACGTTAGAGACCCAGTACTTC
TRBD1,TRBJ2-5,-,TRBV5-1,CASSYLDRDQETQYF,TGCGCCAGCAGCTATCTAGACAGGGACCAAGAGACCCAGTACTTC
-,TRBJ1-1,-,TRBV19,CASTTWAGGLMNTEAFF,TGTGCCAGTACCACCTGGGCCGGGGGGCTTATGAACACTGAAGCTTTCTTT
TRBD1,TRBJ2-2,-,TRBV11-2,CASSPDRAGELFF,TGTGCCAGCAGCCCCGACAGGGCCGGGGAGCTGTTTTTT
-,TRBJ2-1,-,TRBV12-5,CASGRGNEQFF,TGTGCTAGTGGTCGGGGCAATGAGCAGTTCTTC
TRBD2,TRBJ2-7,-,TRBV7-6,CASSKAPVAGPYYEQYF,TGTGCCAGCAGCAAAGCGCCGGTAGCGGGGCCATACTACGAGCAGTACTTC
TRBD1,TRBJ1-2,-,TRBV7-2,CASSWDRDSYGYTF,TGTGCCAGCAGTTGGGACAGGGACAGCTATGGCTACACCTTC
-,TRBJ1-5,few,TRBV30,CAWSVRVKGNQPQHF,TGTGCCTGGAGTGTACGGGTTAAGGGGAATCAGCCCCAGCATTTT
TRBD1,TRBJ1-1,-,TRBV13,CASLKGTGEGAEAFF,TGTGCCAGCTTAAAGGGGACAGGGGAAGGGGCAGAAGCTTTCTTT
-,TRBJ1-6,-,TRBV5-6,CASSWLSTGLSNSPLHF,TGTGCCAGCAGCTGGCTTTCAACAGGGCTATCTAATTCACCCCTCCACTTT
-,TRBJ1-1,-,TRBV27,CASSFRDTNTEAFF,TGTGCCAGCAGTTTCCGGGACACTAACACTGAAGCTTTCTTT
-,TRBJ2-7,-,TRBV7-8,CASSSQVGAGYEQYF,TGTGCCAGCAGCTCCCAGGTGGGGGCGGGCTACGAGCAGTACTTC
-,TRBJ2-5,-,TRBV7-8,CASSPSTTWKAQYF,TGTGCCAGCAGCCCGAGTACTACTTGGAAGGCCCAGTACTTC
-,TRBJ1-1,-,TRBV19,CASRPFRGTEAFF,TGTGCCAGTAGGCCCTTTAGGGGTACTGAAGCTTTCTTT
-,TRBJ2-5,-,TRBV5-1,CASSLAWDLQETQYF,TGCGCCAGCAGCTTGGCGTGGGACTTGCAAGAGACCCAGTACTTC
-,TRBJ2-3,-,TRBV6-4,CASSERSTDTQYF,TGTGCCAGCAGTGAGCGCAGCACAGATACGCAGTATTTT
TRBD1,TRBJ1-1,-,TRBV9,CASSVATGVAEAFF,TGTGCCAGCAGCGTAGCTACAGGGGTTGCTGAAGCTTTCTTT